What follows are 32 T cell receptor beta chains derived from one specimen sequenced in a study of blood T cells in healthy people across ages. Alongside a J-beta primer mix, a sample-barcoded 5' primer served in a second PCR lasting about 7 to 12 cycles. From the 5' RACE reads, TCRdb called clonotypes with MiXCR, one entry per CDR3 protein. Seen here are about 1.1 million distinct CDR3 sequences, 35% to 40% observed once, and the top ten hold around 12%. Material: blood. All receptors come from a man between 18 and 35 years old in good health.

The chain links TRBV30 to TRBJ1-2, with 7 bases fitting TRBD1. The CDR3 extends over 13 amino acids. Germline-derived CDR1 and CDR2 are GTSNPN and SVGIG (reference sequence). The V segment lost 8 bases and the J segment 7 bases; nucleotides outside the gene matches: 13. CDR3 nucleotides: TGTGCCGGCCGGGACAGAGATATCCCTGGCTACACCTTC. Protein sequence: CAGRDRDIPGYTF.

The V gene is TRBV28, the J gene TRBJ2-3; weak D call: TRBD1 (5 bases). Germline V gene sequence: CDR1 MDHEN, CDR2 SYDVKM. V lost 1 base to trimming and J lost 1 base, with 12 bases between them. The CDR3 length is 16 residues. The CDR3 bases are TGTGCCAGCAGTTTATTTCCAGGGCCTGGCACAGATACGCAGTATTTT. This gives the protein CASSLFPGPGTDTQYF.

This clonotype was picked up many times. This chain links TRBV6-2 or TRBV6-3 with TRBJ2-1; 11 nucleotides agree with TRBD2. The germline gives CDR1 MNHEY, CDR2 SVGEGT. The junction had 4 bases not matched to a gene; V was cut back by 5 bases and J by 4 bases. The CDR3 is made up of 15 amino acids. CDR3 sequence reads: CASSALAGGYNEQFF. CDR3 bases: TGTGCCAGCAGTGCCCTAGCGGGGGGTTACAATGAGCAGTTCTTC.

The rearrangement uses TRBV5-1 and TRBJ2-3; TRBD2 matches 11 bases. CDR1 is SGHRS, CDR2 YFSETQ, per germline. Unmatched junction bases numbered 5, after V lost 5 bases and J lost 0 bases. The CDR3 totals 16 residues. CDR3 sequence: CASRTGTSGSTDTQYF. The CDR3 DNA reads TGCGCCAGCAGGACCGGGACTAGCGGAAGCACAGATACGCAGTATTTT.

The rearrangement links TRBV4-2 to TRBJ1-2, with a possible D match to TRBD1 (6 bases). Germline V lookup: CDR1 LGHNA, CDR2 YNFKEQ. Trimming stripped 0 bases from V and 0 bases from J, with 14 bases between. CDR3 size: 17 residues. CDR3 in amino acids: CASSQEMTGGANYGYTF. In DNA, the CDR3 is TGTGCCAGCAGCCAAGAGATGACAGGAGGAGCTAACTATGGCTACACCTTC.

This clonotype has just a few counts. V gene TRBV6-5 combines with J gene TRBJ2-5; tentatively, D is TRBD1 (5 bases). The end of the DNA is better explained by TRBJ2-7, so the J call may be wrong. The germline V gene has CDR1 MNHEY and CDR2 SVGAGI. The CDR3 runs 12 residues. DNA of the CDR3: TGTGCCAGCAGCCCGACAGTGTTCGAGCAGTACTTC. Its translation is CASSPTVFEQYF.

This clonotype was picked up a small number of times. The V and J genes are TRBV11-2 and TRBJ2-7; maybe TRBD1 (6 bases). Trimming removed 0 bases at V and 0 bases at J, with 15 bases between. Per germline, CDR1 SGHAT and CDR2 FQNNGV. The CDR3 has 17 residues. DNA of the CDR3: TGTGCCAGCAGCTTAGATTGGGCAGGGGCGATCTCCTACGAGCAGTACTTC. Protein sequence: CASSLDWAGAISYEQYF.

The rearrangement joins TRBV7-3 to TRBJ1-1, with TRBD1 matching 9 bases. V trimming: 8 bases; J trimming: 1 base; junction bases outside the gene matches: 5. This CDR3 region has 14 residues. CDR1 is SGHTA, CDR2 FQGTGA, per germline. CDR3 amino acids: CASQKDRGNTEAFF. The CDR3 DNA reads TGTGCCAGCCAAAAGGACAGGGGGAACACTGAAGCTTTCTTT.

As concerns this clonotype: A read error may produce the germline difference seen at one junction end. This sequence joins TRBV5-1 and TRBJ2-1; 7 nucleotides agree with TRBD1. Germline assignment: CDR1 SGHRS and CDR2 YFSETQ. The CDR3 runs 15 residues. The CDR3 reads CTSSLGQTSYNEQFF. CDR3 DNA: TGCACCAGCAGCTTGGGACAGACCTCCTACAATGAGCAGTTCTTC.

There are a few counts of this clonotype. This chain joins TRBV3-1 and TRBJ1-5; no clear D. Germline CDR1 is LGHDT and CDR2 is YNNKEL (reference sequence). V was cut by 4 bases and J by 4 bases, with 17 bases left in between. The CDR3 sequence is 16 residues long. The CDR3 spells CASSLGRPEQNQPQHF. The CDR3 DNA follows: TGTGCCAGCAGCCTAGGAAGACCCGAGCAAAATCAGCCCCAGCATTTT.

J is TRBJ2-7 and V is TRBV24-1; 8 bases agree with TRBD1. Trimming cost V 10 bases and J 2 bases; bases outside gene matches: 12. Germline-derived CDR1 and CDR2 are KGHDR and SFDVKD. This CDR3 region has 15 residues. The CDR3 DNA sequence: TGTGCCACTCATCTAACGGGACAGGTGACCTACGAGCAGTACTTC. Amino acid sequence: CATHLTGQVTYEQYF.

This clonotype was detected a few times. This rearrangement joins TRBV3-1 to TRBJ2-1; no firm D call. The germline V gene has CDR1 LGHDT and CDR2 YNNKEL (reference sequence). The CDR3 covers 14 residues. V was pared by 4 bases and J by 8 bases, with 15 bases between. In nucleotides, the CDR3 is TGTGCCAGCAGCCGTGCTATCAGCCCGGATGAGCAGTTCTTC. As protein: CASSRAISPDEQFF.

V and J are TRBV14 and TRBJ2-3; D call uncertain. Trimming removed 2 bases at V and 3 bases at J, with 9 bases between. Per germline, CDR1 SGHDN and CDR2 FVKESK. This CDR3 region has 14 residues. The CDR3 here is CASSQRHKTDTQYF. The CDR3 nucleotides read TGTGCCAGCAGCCAACGACATAAAACAGATACGCAGTATTTT.

This clonotype showed up just once. The chain combines TRBV20-1 with TRBJ2-3; 7 bases map to TRBD2. CDR1 and CDR2 (germline): DFQATT, SNEGSKA (reference sequence). This CDR3 comprises 16 residues. The trim removed 4 bases at V and 8 bases at J, leaving 18 bases unmatched. CDR3 region: CSAKHLTGPSGGTQYF. In nucleotides, the CDR3 is TGCAGTGCTAAGCACTTAACGGGTCCCTCGGGGGGTACGCAGTATTTT.

This clonotype was counted once. At one boundary the junction diverges from the germline segment, which might be a read error. This chain joins TRBV9 and TRBJ2-3; 8 nucleotides line up with TRBD2. CDR3 length: 16 residues. Germline V lookup: CDR1 SGDLS, CDR2 YYNGEE. The CDR3 DNA follows: TGTGCCTGCAGCATACGGGGACTAGACGATACAGATACGCAGTATTTT. This codes for CACSIRGLDDTDTQYF.

The chain employs TRBV6-2 or TRBV6-3 and TRBJ2-3; 14 bases are a match to TRBD2. This CDR3 spans 17 amino acids. Germline V gene lookup returns CDR1 MNHEY and CDR2 SVGEGT. Losses at the gene ends were 0 bases for V and 6 bases for J; bases not matched to a gene: 5. CDR3 sequence reads: CASSYSGTSGGRDTQYF. The CDR3 DNA follows: TGTGCCAGCAGTTACTCTGGGACTAGCGGGGGACGGGATACGCAGTATTTT.

This sequence joins TRBV7-3 and TRBJ1-2; the D is unclear. Trimming left V 0 bases short and J 3 bases short, with 14 bases between. In germline, CDR1 is SGHTA, CDR2 FQGTGA. The length of the CDR3 is 16 residues. In DNA, the CDR3 is TGTGCCAGCAGCTTAACCCGGGCGGAGGCCTACTATGGCTACACCTTC. The encoded protein is CASSLTRAEAYYGYTF.

A single count supports this clonotype. A much larger clone sits a single nucleotide away, making a read error possible. V and J are TRBV20-1 and TRBJ2-3; tentative D call: TRBD1 (6 bases). Germline loops: CDR1 DFQATT, CDR2 SNEGSKA (reference sequence). The CDR3 consists of 15 residues. For the CDR3, the DNA is TGCAGTGCTAGAGCATGGGGGCATCAAGCAGATGCGCAGTATTTT. It is translated as CSARAWGHQADAQYF.

This clonotype was recorded a few times. The chain employs TRBV30 and TRBJ1-6; no clear D. The CDR3 extends over 15 amino acids. The V gene lost 0 bases and the J gene lost 7 bases, with 13 bases spanning the gap. Germline V gene lookup returns CDR1 GTSNPN and CDR2 SVGIG (reference sequence). The CDR3 bases are TGTGCCTGGAGTGTAGGGATGGGAGCGAATTCACCCCTCCACTTT. This encodes CAWSVGMGANSPLHF.

A few counts support this clonotype. V and J are TRBV4-3 and TRBJ2-7, with D uncertain. Trimming took 4 bases from V and 7 from J, leaving 14 bases between them. The germline gives CDR1 LGHNA, CDR2 YSLEER. The CDR3 sequence is 13 residues long. The CDR3 DNA follows: TGCGCCAGCAGCCGAGAAGGGTTGGAGGAGCAGTACTTC. Amino acid sequence: CASSREGLEEQYF.

This clonotype was counted only a few times. This chain links TRBV7-8 with TRBJ2-1; 12 bases fit TRBD2. The CDR3 runs 16 residues. CDR1 and CDR2 from the germline V gene are SGHVS and FQNEAQ. Trimming cost V 5 bases and J 6 bases; bases outside gene matches: 8. The DNA of the CDR3 is TGTGCCAGCAGCCTCGTGCTAGCGGGGGGGTTCAATGAGCAGTTCTTC. This encodes CASSLVLAGGFNEQFF. Variable domain in full (rest from reference TRBV7-8 and TRBJ2-1): GAGVSQSPRYKVAKRGQDVALRCDPISGHVSLFWYQQALGQGPEFLTYFQNEAQLDKSGLPSDRFFAERPEGSVSTLKIQRTQQEDSAVYLCASSLVLAGGFNEQFFGPGTRLTVL.

This clonotype was counted a few times. The chain recombines TRBV4-2 with TRBJ1-5; a possible D gene is TRBD1 (5 bases). V shed 1 base and J shed 3 bases, with 16 bases lying between them. Germline loops: CDR1 LGHNA, CDR2 YNFKEQ. The CDR3 totals 17 residues. The CDR3 sequence is CASSQGVGVGANQPQHF. DNA for the CDR3: TGTGCCAGCAGCCAAGGGGTGGGGGTCGGTGCCAATCAGCCCCAGCATTTT.

In regard to this clonotype: This sequence may be a read error, since a much larger clone differs from it by one base. The CDR3: CASSSPERGRPDTQYF. The CDR3 coding sequence is TGTGCCAGCAGCTCCCCCGAAAGGGGGAGGCCAGATACGCAGTATTTT. The chain combines TRBV7-2 with TRBJ2-3; D possibly matches TRBD1 or TRBD2 (6 bases each). The CDR3 is 16 residues long. V dropped 4 bases and J dropped 4 bases, with 18 bases sitting between them. CDR1 and CDR2 (germline): SGHTA, FQGNSA.

As to this clonotype: One end of the junction does not line up with germline, which may come from a read error. The rearrangement links TRBV7-2 to TRBJ1-6, with D unclear. The CDR3 totals 15 residues. Germline V CDR1 and CDR2: SGHTA, FQGNSA. In DNA form, the CDR3 reads TGTACCGGCAGCTTATCTAATGGGCCTAATTCACCCCTCCACTTT. This codes for CTGSLSNGPNSPLHF. Full variable domain (missing parts from reference TRBV7-2 and TRBJ1-6): GAGVSQSPSNKVTEKGKDVELRCDPISGHTALYWYRQSLGQGLEFLIYFQGNSAPDKSGLPSDRFSAERTGGSVSTLTIQRTQQEDSAVYLCTGSLSNGPNSPLHFGNGTRLTVT.

The J gene is TRBJ1-2, the V gene TRBV27; D possibly corresponds to TRBD1 (6 bases). The CDR3 spans 14 residues. The V gene's germline CDR1 is MNHEY and CDR2 SMNVEV (reference sequence). Between the trimmed V and J ends, which lost 5 bases and 4 bases, there was a span of 14 bases. For the CDR3, the DNA is TGTGCCAGCAGTAGGGGGTTACGAGGCTATGGCTACACCTTC. Encoded protein: CASSRGLRGYGYTF.

This clonotype was observed a few times. V usage is TRBV10-3 and J usage is TRBJ2-7, with 8 bases aligning to TRBD1. This CDR3 has 14 residues. V shed 6 bases and J 0 bases; nucleotides not matched to a gene: 4. Germline CDR1 is ENHRY and CDR2 is SYGVKD. As DNA, the CDR3 is TGTGCCATCAGGAGCACAGGGGGCTCCTACGAGCAGTACTTC. This sequence encodes CAIRSTGGSYEQYF.

The genes are TRBV20-1 and TRBJ2-5; 8 bases align to TRBD2. Looked up from germline, CDR1 is DFQATT and CDR2 is SNEGSKA (reference sequence). Trimming at V came to 2 bases and at J to 5 bases, leaving 10 bases not matched to a gene. CDR3 length: 15 residues. In DNA form, the CDR3 reads TGCAGTGCTAGACCCGGCACGGGGGGGTCGGAGACCCAGTACTTC. Translation: CSARPGTGGSETQYF.

The CDR3 DNA is TGTGCCAGCAGTCTCGAAGGACAGGGAACCACTGAAGCTTTCTTT. The encoded protein is CASSLEGQGTTEAFF. J is TRBJ1-1 and V is TRBV6-2 or TRBV6-3; TRBD1 agrees at 8 bases. The germline gives CDR1 MNHEY, CDR2 SVGEGT. V dropped 5 bases and J dropped 4; count of bases not matched to a gene: 9. This CDR3 is 15 amino acids long.

This clonotype was found a few times. The chain uses TRBV6-5 and TRBJ2-1, with 7 bases aligning to TRBD1. V lost 4 bases, J lost 5 bases, and 8 bases stayed unmatched. The CDR3 runs 15 residues. The germline CDR1 and CDR2 sequences are MNHEY and SVGAGI. For the CDR3, the DNA is TGTGCCAGCAGTTCCCCGGGACAGCCAGACAATGAGCAGTTCTTC. Translating it yields CASSSPGQPDNEQFF.

V is TRBV20-1 and J is TRBJ2-1, with D perhaps matching TRBD2 (6 bases). The J call may be in error: the DNA end matches TRBJ2-7 better. The CDR3 has 13 residues. The germline V gene has CDR1 DFQATT and CDR2 SNEGSKA (reference sequence). CDR3 sequence reads: CSATRDSYNEQYF. CDR3 bases: TGCAGTGCTACTCGGGACTCCTACAATGAGCAGTACTTC.

The chain joins TRBV12-3 or TRBV12-4 to TRBJ2-1, with 8 bases identical to TRBD1. The V segment lost 3 bases and the J segment 8 bases; nucleotides outside the gene matches: 9. The CDR3 length is 15 residues. CDR3 sequence reads: CASSFQGAKSYEQFF. CDR3 nucleotide sequence: TGTGCCAGCAGTTTTCAGGGGGCGAAATCCTATGAGCAGTTCTTC.

This clonotype was detected only a few times. The rearrangement joins TRBV20-1 to TRBJ1-2; D might be TRBD1 (6 bases). The germline gives CDR1 DFQATT, CDR2 SNEGSKA (reference sequence). V was shortened by 0 bases and J by 5 bases, with 13 bases between the two germline ends. This CDR3 contains 14 residues. The CDR3 reads CSARDQTGKYGYTF. The CDR3 nucleotides read TGCAGTGCTAGAGATCAAACAGGGAAATATGGCTACACCTTC.